The entry below gives a single T cell receptor (beta chain) sequence along with its context. The antigen is undetermined. This sample stems from a study of T cell repertoires in cytomegalovirus infection. Study background: CMV infection and matching HLA type were both indicated by public TCR beta signatures.

Germline assignment: CDR1 SGHRS and CDR2 YFSETQ. V was clipped by 2 bases and J by 9 bases; unmatched bases: 2. This CDR3 has 12 residues. TCRdb reanalysed the reads using MiXCR and keeps one entry per CDR3 protein. The sample consists of 830,000 or so distinct CDR3 sequences, about 30% of them appearing once. This clonotype was obtained from a human donor in good health (CMV status not recorded). Some clones in this sample may be carry-over from other donors' samples. V is TRBV5-1 and J is TRBJ2-1; 7 bases are shared with TRBD2. Source: cultured CD8+ T cells from PBMCs, taken from culture after CMV antigen stimulation. The chain's CDR3 is CASSFWGGEQFF. The DNA for the CDR3 is TGCGCCAGCAGCTTTTGGGGGGGTGAGCAGTTCTTC. Drawing the rest from reference TRBV5-1 and TRBJ2-1, the complete variable domain is KAGVTQTPRYLIKTRGQQVTLSCSPISGHRSVSWYQQTPGQGLQFLFEYFSETQRNKGNFPGRFSGRQFSNSRSEMNVSTLELGDSALYLCASSFWGGEQFFGPGTRLTVL.